This T cell receptor beta chain was documented in a study of blood T cell repertoires in COVID-19. Study-wide background: The origin of the acute and convalescent COVID-19 samples was the United States, Italy and Spain.

CDR1 is SEHNR, CDR2 FQNEAQ, per germline (reference sequence). This CDR3 spans 17 amino acids. V was pared by 5 bases and J by 5 bases, with 22 bases between. Original analysis: Reference gene primer amplification yielded estimated nucleated cell counts. Produced via immunoSEQ multiplex PCR; TCRdb's table is partial and in-frame only. That table is the source of V, J and clone size, and D and trimming were worked out from the DNA. The data contain about 14,000 clones, approximately 90% of them singletons. This receptor was obtained from a human donor with active COVID-19. The donor label of this sample is uncertain. This chain uses TRBV7-9 with TRBJ1-5, with a weak D call TRBD1 (5 bases). The sample comprised peripheral blood. CDR3 DNA sequence: TGTGCCAGCAGCCCGGTCCCGGGACTCAACCCTGATCAGCCCCAGCATTTT. Its protein product is CASSPVPGLNPDQPQHF. Full variable domain (rest looked up from reference TRBV7-9 and TRBJ1-5): DTGVSQNPRHKITKRGQNVTFRCDPISEHNRLYWYRQTLGQGPEFLTYFQNEAQLEKSRLLSDRFSAERPKGSFSTLEIQRTEQGDSAMYLCASSPVPGLNPDQPQHFGDGTRLSIL.